Listed below are T cell receptor beta chains from one sample, sequenced in a study of beta chain features in type 1 diabetes. Clones were sequenced by immunoSEQ multiplex PCR, and TCRdb holds only the in-frame ones, with some missing. The table records about 320,000 clones, about 15% of them present only once. Sequences were obtained from central memory CD4+ T cells from blood. These receptors were taken from a man aged 30-40 years in good health. Both conserved end residues are part of each CDR3. D genes are given only for firm matches. Not all rows give a size; the values are once, few, many and, for expanded clones, a class.

d_call | clone_size | j_call | v_call | cdr3_aa | cdr3_nt
TRBD1 | - | TRBJ1-2 | TRBV18 | CASSGGQGTYGYTF | TGTGCCAGCTCAGGAGGACAGGGTACCTATGGCTACACCTTC
- | - | TRBJ1-6 | TRBV6-5 | CARSNSPLHF | TGTGCCAGGTCTAATTCACCCCTCCACTTT
TRBD2 | few | TRBJ2-4 | TRBV5-1 | CASSPGLAGGSAGIQYF | TGCGCCAGCAGCCCTGGACTAGCGGGAGGCTCGGCCGGCATTCAGTACTTC
- | - | TRBJ2-3 | TRBV7-7 | CASSPVRDTQYF | TGTGCCAGCAGCCCGGTTCGAGATACGCAGTATTTT
TRBD2 | few | TRBJ2-7 | TRBV7-9 | CASSLGWGGTTYEQYF | TGTGCCAGCAGCTTAGGGTGGGGGGGTACCACCTACGAGCAGTACTTC
TRBD1 | few | TRBJ2-4 | TRBV2 | CASGGDRVKDKNIQYF | TGTGCCAGCGGGGGGGACAGGGTCAAAGACAAAAACATTCAGTACTTC
- | - | TRBJ2-5 | TRBV19 | CASSPRDTQETQYF | TGTGCCAGTAGTCCGCGGGACACACAAGAGACCCAGTACTTC
- | few | TRBJ2-2 | TRBV30 | CAWSADGELFF | TGTGCCTGGAGCGCGGACGGGGAGCTGTTTTTT
- | many | TRBJ2-1 | TRBV25-1 | CASRDLSGYNEQFF | TGTGCCAGCAGGGACTTGTCGGGTTACAATGAGCAGTTCTTC
- | many | TRBJ2-5 | TRBV29-1 | CSVGSGPQETQYF | TGCAGCGTTGGGTCGGGACCCCAAGAGACCCAGTACTTC
- | few | TRBJ2-7 | TRBV7-9 | CAVSRGSLSYEQYF | TGTGCAGTTAGCCGGGGGTCACTTTCCTACGAGCAGTACTTC
TRBD1 | few | TRBJ2-1 | TRBV18 | CASSPTGPYNEQFF | TGTGCCAGCTCACCGACAGGGCCGTACAATGAGCAGTTCTTC
TRBD1 | - | TRBJ2-5 | TRBV11-3 | CASSLTGNRDRDQYF | TGTGCCAGCAGCTTGACAGGGAATCGGGATAGGGACCAGTACTTC
- | few | TRBJ1-3 | TRBV5-4 | CASSFSPVRAGNTIYF | TGTGCCAGCAGCTTTTCTCCTGTGCGTGCTGGAAACACCATATATTTT
- | - | TRBJ2-3 | TRBV11-3 | CASSLSTWGQYF | TGTGCCAGCAGCCTCTCTACGTGGGGGCAGTATTTT
- | few | TRBJ1-4 | TRBV5-4 | CASSFGLNEKLFF | TGTGCCAGCAGCTTTGGTCTGAATGAAAAACTGTTTTTT
TRBD1 | - | TRBJ2-5 | TRBV5-4 | CASSLEGTTRGETQYF | TGTGCCAGCAGCTTGGAAGGGACGACCAGGGGGGAGACCCAGTACTTC